The T cell receptor (beta chain) under discussion was sequenced for a study of vaccination and CD4 T cells after COVID-19. Study details: Stimulation of cells relied on overlapping spike peptides derived from SARS-CoV-2, HCoV-NL63, HCoV-OC43 and HCoV-229E. In the control cultures, a CEFX pool, an HIV-1 Nef pool, or no peptide was supplied. Study-wide points: It was found that, in convalescent patients, 304 of 307 vaccine-specific clones were spike mono-reactive.

This clonotype was detected a few times. Its target is not known. Researchers used the Oncomine TCR Beta short-read assay to sequence DNA from cultured CD4+ T cells. TCRdb redid the calling of the PCR reads with MiXCR, one entry per CDR3 protein. Of some 23,000 distinct CDR3 sequences listed, roughly 44% are singletons. In germline, CDR1 is MNHNS, CDR2 SASEGT. The V gene end was trimmed by 4 bases and the J gene end by 5 bases; junction bases not matched to a gene: 10. The CDR3 is 15 residues long. Stated treatment: roughly 10-day PBMC culture with coronavirus spike peptide pools or control peptides (ViraFEST assay).

This sequence was found in a human donor who received a COVID-19 vaccine. Sequenced here: CD4+ T cells from blood, cultured in vitro, sampled before SARS-CoV-2 vaccination. V is TRBV6-1 and J is TRBJ1-1; 7 bases agree with TRBD1. The CDR3 region is CASSARQGIATEAFF. CDR3 sequence (DNA): TGTGCCAGCAGTGCCAGACAGGGAATCGCGACTGAAGCTTTCTTT.